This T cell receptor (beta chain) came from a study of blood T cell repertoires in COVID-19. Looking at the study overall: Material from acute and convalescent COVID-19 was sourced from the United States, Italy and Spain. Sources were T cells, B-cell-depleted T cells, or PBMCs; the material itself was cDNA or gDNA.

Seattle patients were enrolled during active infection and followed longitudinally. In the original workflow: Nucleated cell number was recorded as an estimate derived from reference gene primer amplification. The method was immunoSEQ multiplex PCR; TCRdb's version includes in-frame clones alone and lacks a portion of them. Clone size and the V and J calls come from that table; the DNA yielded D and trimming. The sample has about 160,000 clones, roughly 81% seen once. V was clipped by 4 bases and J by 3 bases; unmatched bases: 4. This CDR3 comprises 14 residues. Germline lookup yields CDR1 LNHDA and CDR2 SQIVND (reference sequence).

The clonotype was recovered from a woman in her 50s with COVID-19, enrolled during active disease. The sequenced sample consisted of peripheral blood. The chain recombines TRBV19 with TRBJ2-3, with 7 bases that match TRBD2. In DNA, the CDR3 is TGTGCCAGTAGTAGACTAGCTCCGACAGATACGCAGTATTTT. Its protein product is CASSRLAPTDTQYF.